This T cell receptor beta chain was found in a study of chronic HIV infection and antiretroviral therapy. The CDR3 has 13 residues. V shed 5 bases and J 6 bases; nucleotides not matched to a gene: 8. The germline CDR1 and CDR2 sequences are DFQATT and SNEGSKA (reference sequence). TCRdb passed the 5' RACE reads through MiXCR, listing each CDR3 protein once. The table has tens of thousands of distinct CDR3 sequences, 8.2% seen once. Sequencing input: peripheral blood. The clonotype was recovered from an adult who had HIV and had not received antiretroviral therapy, or was an uninfected healthy control (not recorded which). The chain combines TRBV20-1 with TRBJ2-3; 7 nucleotides align to TRBD1. CDR3 sequence (DNA): TGCAGTGCTTGGGACAGCACACAGGATACGCAGTATTTT. Translation: CSAWDSTQDTQYF.